The clone carrying this TCR beta chain turned up a few times. Its antigen is still unknown. Expressed TCRB transcripts got sequenced, as all isolated RNA was reverse transcribed. The data were produced by immunoSEQ multiplex PCR, yet TCRdb's version contains in-frame clones alone and is incomplete. The sample lists approximately 360,000 clones; roughly 13% were seen once. The source of the sample is a study of beta chain features in type 1 diabetes. Study-wide findings and caveats: Among type 1 diabetes patients, VDJ junctions had fewer insertions and more deletions. All four CD4+ subsets of Type 1 diabetes patients contained TCRB CDR3s that were moderately but significantly shorter. Naive, central memory and regulatory TCRB repertoires appeared more similar among patients than healthy donors.

This CDR3 spans 16 amino acids. V was clipped by 1 base and J by 3 bases; unmatched bases: 7. The germline CDR1 and CDR2 sequences are MGHRA and YSYEKL. The rearrangement uses TRBV4-1 and TRBJ2-5; TRBD1 matches at 8 bases. Sequencing was performed on naive CD4+ T cells from blood. The TCR sequence derives from a woman aged 18-30 years with type 1 diabetes. As DNA, the CDR3 is TGCGCCAGCAGCCAAGTCTCTAGGACAGGGAAAGAGACCCAGTACTTC. Translating gives CASSQVSRTGKETQYF.